There are a few counts of the clone carrying this TCR beta chain. CDR3 regions of TCR beta were amplified from RNA transcripts. In the first round, RT-PCR was carried out with HTBI primers, and a multiplex PCR formed the second round. TCRdb re-called the multiplex PCR reads through MiXCR, storing one row per CDR3 protein. The table lists a few hundred thousand distinct CDR3 sequences, 35% to 40% of them singletons. Trimming stripped 1 base from V and 3 bases from J, with 22 bases between. Germline-derived CDR1 and CDR2 are SGHVS and FQNEAQ. The CDR3 runs to 18 residues. The data were obtained in a study of Graves' ophthalmopathy and Graves' hyperthyroidism.

The V and J genes are TRBV7-8 and TRBJ2-7; weak D call: TRBD2 (6 bases). The TCR comes from an adult man with Graves' hyperthyroidism. Sequences were obtained from peripheral blood or thyroid tissue (not recorded which). The CDR3 DNA reads as TGTGCCAGCAGCTTAGGACCGCGGAGGGACTTCAAATACTACGAGCAGTACTTC. This gives the protein CASSLGPRRDFKYYEQYF.